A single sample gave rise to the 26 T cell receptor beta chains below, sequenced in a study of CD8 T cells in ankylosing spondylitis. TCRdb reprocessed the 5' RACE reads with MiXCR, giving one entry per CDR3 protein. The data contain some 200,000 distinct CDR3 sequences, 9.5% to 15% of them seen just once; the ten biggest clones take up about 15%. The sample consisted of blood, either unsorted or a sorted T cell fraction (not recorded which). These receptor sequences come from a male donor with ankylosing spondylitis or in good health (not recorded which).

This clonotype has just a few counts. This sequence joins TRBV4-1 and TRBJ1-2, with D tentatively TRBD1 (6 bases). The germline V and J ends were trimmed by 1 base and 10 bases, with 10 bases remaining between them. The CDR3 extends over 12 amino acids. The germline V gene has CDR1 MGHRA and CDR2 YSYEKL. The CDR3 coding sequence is TGCGCCAGCAGCCAAGGGACAGTAGACTACACCTTC. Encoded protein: CASSQGTVDYTF.

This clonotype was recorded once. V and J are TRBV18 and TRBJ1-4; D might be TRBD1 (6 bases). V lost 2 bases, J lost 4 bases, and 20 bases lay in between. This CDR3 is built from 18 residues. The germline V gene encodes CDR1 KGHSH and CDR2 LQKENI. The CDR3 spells CASSPYPQGSGNNEKLFF. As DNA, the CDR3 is TGTGCCAGCTCACCATATCCACAGGGTTCGGGTAATAATGAAAAACTGTTTTTT.

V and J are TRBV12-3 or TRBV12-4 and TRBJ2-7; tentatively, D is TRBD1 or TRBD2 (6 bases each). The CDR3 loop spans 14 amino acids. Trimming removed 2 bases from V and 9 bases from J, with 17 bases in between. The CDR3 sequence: CASSLIKGGLLQYF. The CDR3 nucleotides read TGTGCCAGCAGTTTAATAAAGGGGGGATTGTTGCAGTACTTC.

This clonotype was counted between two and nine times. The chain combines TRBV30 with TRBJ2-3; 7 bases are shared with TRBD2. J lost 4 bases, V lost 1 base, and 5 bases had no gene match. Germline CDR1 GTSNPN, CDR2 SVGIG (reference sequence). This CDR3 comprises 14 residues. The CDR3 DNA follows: TGTGCCTGGAGTGAGTCGGGAGGCTCAGATACGCAGTATTTT. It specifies CAWSESGGSDTQYF.

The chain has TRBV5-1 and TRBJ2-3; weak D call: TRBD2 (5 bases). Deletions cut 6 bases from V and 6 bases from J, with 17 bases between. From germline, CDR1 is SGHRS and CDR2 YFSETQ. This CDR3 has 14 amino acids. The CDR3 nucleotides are TGCGCCAGCAACCCAGCGGTTATTCCGGATACGCAGTATTTT. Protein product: CASNPAVIPDTQYF.

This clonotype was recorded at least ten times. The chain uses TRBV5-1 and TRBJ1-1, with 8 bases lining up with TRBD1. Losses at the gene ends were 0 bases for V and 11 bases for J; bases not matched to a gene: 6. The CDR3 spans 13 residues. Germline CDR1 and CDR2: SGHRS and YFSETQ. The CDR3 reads CASSLAGQGDAFF. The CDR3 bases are TGCGCCAGCAGCTTGGCCGGACAGGGCGACGCTTTCTTT.

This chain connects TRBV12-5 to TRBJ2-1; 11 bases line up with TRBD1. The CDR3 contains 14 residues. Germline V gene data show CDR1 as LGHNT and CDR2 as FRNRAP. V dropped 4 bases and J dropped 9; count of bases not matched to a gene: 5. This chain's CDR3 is CASGSGQGAAEQFF. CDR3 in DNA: TGTGCTAGTGGTTCCGGACAGGGGGCAGCTGAGCAGTTCTTC.

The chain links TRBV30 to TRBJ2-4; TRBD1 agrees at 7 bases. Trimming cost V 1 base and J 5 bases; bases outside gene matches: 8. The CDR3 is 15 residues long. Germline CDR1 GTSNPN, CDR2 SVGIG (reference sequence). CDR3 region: CAWSGQGYYENIQYF. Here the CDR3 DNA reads TGTGCCTGGAGTGGACAGGGATACTACGAAAACATTCAGTACTTC.

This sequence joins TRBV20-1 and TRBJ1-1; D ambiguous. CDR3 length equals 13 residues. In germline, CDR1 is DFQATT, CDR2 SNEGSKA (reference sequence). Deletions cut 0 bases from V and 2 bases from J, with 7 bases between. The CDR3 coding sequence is TGCAGTGCTAGAGATCACGATAACACTGAAGCTTTCTTT. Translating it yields CSARDHDNTEAFF.

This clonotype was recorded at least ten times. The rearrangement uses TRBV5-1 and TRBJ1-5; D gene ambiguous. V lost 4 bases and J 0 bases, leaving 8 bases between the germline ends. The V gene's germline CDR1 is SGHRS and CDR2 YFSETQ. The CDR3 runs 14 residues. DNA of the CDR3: TGCGCCAGCAGCCTACTGATTAGCAATCAGCCCCAGCATTTT. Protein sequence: CASSLLISNQPQHF.

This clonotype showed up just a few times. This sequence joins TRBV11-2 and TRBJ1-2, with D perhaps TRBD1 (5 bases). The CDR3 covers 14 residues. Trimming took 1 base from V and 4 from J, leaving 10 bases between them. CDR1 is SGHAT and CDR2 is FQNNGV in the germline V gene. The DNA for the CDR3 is TGTGCCAGCAGCTTAGGCGGGGCTCTCTATGGCTACACCTTC. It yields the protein CASSLGGALYGYTF.

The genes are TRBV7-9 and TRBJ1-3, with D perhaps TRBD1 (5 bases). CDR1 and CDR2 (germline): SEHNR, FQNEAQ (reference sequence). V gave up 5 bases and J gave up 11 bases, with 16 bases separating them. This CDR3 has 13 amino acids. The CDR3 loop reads CASSTDTRVAIYF. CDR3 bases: TGTGCCAGCAGCACGGACACCAGAGTGGCCATATATTTT.

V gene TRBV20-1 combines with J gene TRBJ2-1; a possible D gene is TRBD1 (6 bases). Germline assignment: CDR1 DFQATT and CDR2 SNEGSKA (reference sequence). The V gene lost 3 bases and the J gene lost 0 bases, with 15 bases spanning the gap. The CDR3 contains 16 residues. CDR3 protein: CSARNRDTSSYNEQFF. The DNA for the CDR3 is TGCAGTGCTAGGAACCGGGACACGAGCTCCTACAATGAGCAGTTCTTC.

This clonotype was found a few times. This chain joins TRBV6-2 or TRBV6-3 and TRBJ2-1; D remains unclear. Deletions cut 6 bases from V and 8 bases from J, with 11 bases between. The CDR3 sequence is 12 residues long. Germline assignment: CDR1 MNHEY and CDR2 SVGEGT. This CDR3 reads CASSLVNYEQFF. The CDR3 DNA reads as TGTGCCAGCAGCCTCGTTAATTATGAGCAGTTCTTC.

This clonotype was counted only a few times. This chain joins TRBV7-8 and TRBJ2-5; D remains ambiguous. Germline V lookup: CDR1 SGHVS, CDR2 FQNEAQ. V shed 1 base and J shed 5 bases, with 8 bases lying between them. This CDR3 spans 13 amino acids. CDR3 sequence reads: CASSLGPTETQYF. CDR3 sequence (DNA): TGTGCCAGCAGCTTAGGCCCCACGGAGACCCAGTACTTC.

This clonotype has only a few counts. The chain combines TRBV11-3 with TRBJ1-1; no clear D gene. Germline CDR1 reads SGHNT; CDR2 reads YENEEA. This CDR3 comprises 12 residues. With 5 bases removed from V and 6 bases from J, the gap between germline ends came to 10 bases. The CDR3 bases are TGTGCCAGCAGCCCCCTCGGTCCTGAAGCTTTCTTT. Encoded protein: CASSPLGPEAFF. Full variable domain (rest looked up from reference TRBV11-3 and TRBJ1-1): EAGVVQSPRYKIIEKKQPVAFWCNPISGHNTLYWYLQNLGQGPELLIRYENEEAVDDSQLPKDRFSAERLKGVDSTLKIQPAELGDSAVYLCASSPLGPEAFFGQGTRLTVV.

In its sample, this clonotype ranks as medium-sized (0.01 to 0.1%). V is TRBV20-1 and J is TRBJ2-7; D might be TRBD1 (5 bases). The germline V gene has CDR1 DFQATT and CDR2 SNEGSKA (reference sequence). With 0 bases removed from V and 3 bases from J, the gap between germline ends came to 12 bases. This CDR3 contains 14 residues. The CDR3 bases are TGCAGTGCTAGAGATGGCAGGGAACTCTACGAGCAGTACTTC. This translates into CSARDGRELYEQYF.

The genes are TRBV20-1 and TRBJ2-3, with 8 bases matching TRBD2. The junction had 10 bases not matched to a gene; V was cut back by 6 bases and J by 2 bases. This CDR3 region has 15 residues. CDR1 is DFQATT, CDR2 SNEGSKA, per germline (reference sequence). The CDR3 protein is CSAPDSGSYTDTQYF. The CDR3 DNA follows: TGCAGTGCCCCGGACAGCGGGAGTTACACAGATACGCAGTATTTT.

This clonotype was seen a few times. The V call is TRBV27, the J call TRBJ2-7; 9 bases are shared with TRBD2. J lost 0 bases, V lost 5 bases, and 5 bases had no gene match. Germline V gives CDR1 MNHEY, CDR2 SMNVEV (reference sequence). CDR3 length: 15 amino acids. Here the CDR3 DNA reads TGTGCCAGCAGTCATAGCGGGAGCAGCTCCTACGAGCAGTACTTC. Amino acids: CASSHSGSSSYEQYF.

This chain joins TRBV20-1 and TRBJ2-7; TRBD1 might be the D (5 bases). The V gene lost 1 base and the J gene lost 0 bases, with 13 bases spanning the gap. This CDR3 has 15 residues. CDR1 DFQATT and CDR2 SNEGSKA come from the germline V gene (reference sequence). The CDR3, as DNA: TGCAGTGCTAGAGTCAGGACATCGAACTCCTACGAGCAGTACTTC. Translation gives CSARVRTSNSYEQYF.

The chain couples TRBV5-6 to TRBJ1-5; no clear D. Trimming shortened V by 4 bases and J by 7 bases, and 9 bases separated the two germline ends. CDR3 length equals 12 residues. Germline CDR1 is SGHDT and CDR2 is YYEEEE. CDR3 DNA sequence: TGTGCCAGCAGCCGCGGGTCCCAGCCCCAGCATTTT. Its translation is CASSRGSQPQHF.

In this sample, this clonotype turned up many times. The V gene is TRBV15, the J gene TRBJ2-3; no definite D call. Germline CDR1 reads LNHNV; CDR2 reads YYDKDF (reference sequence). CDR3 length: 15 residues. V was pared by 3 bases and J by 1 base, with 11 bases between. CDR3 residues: CATSRRIAGTDTQYF. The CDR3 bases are TGTGCCACCAGCAGGCGGATTGCTGGCACAGATACGCAGTATTTT.

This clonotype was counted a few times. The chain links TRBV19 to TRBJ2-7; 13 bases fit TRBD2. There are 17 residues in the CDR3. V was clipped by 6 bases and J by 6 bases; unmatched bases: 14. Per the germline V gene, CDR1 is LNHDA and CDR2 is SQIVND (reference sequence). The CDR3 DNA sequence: TGTGCCAGTAGCTCCGGACTAGCGGGAGTGAAGGGAGGCGAGCAGTACTTC. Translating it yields CASSSGLAGVKGGEQYF. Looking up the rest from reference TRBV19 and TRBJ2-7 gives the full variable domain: DGGITQSPKYLFRKEGQNVTLSCEQNLNHDAMYWYRQDPGQGLRLIYYSQIVNDFQKGDIAEGYSVSREKKESFPLTVTSAQKNPTAFYLCASSSGLAGVKGGEQYFGPGTRLTVT.

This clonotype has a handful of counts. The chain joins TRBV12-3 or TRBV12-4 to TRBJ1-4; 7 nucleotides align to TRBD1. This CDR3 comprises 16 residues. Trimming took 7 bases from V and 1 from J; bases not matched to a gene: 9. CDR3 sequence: CASTTLGDRTNEKLFF. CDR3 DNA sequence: TGTGCCAGCACCACCCTGGGGGACAGAACTAATGAAAAACTGTTTTTT.

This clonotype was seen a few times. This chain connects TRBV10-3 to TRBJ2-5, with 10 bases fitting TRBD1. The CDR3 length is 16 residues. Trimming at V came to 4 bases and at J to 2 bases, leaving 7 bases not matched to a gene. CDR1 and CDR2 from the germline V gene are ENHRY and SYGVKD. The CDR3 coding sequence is TGTGCCATCAGTGGTTGGGACAGGGGAACACAAGAGACCCAGTACTTC. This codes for CAISGWDRGTQETQYF.

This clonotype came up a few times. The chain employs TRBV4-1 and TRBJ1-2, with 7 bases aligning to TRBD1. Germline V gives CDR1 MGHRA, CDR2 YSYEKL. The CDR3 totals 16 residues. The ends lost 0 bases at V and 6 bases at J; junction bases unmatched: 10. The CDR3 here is CASSQDRWQGDDGYTF. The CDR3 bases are TGCGCCAGCAGCCAAGATCGGTGGCAGGGGGATGATGGCTACACCTTC.